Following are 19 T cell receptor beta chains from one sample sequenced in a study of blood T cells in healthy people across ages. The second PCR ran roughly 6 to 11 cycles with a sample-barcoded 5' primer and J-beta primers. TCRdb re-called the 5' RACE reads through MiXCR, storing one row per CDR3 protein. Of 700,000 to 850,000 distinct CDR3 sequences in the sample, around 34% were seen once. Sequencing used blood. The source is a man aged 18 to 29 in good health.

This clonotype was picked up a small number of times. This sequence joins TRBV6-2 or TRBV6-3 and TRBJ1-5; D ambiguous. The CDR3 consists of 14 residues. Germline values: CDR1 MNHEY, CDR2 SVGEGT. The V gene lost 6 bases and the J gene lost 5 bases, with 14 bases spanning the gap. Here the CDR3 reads CASSAPAFDQPQHF. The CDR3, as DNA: TGTGCCAGCAGCGCCCCGGCGTTCGATCAGCCCCAGCATTTT.

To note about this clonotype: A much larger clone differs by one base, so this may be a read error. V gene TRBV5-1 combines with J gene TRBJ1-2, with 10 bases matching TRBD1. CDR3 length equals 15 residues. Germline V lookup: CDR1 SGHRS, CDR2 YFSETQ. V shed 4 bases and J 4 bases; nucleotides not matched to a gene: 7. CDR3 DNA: TGCGCCAGCAGCCTGGGACAGGGGATAGTCTATGGCTACACCTTC. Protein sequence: CASSLGQGIVYGYTF.

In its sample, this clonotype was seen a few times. CDR3 in DNA: TGCGCCAGCAGCTTGGACGGACAGGCGGGTCAGCCCCAGCATTTT. Translation gives CASSLDGQAGQPQHF. This sequence joins TRBV5-1 and TRBJ1-5; TRBD1 aligns across 7 bases. Germline CDR1 is SGHRS and CDR2 is YFSETQ. V was pared by 0 bases and J by 6 bases, with 6 bases of the junction left unmatched. The CDR3 is made up of 15 amino acids. Full variable domain (missing parts from reference TRBV5-1 and TRBJ1-5): KAGVTQTPRYLIKTRGQQVTLSCSPISGHRSVSWYQQTPGQGLQFLFEYFSETQRNKGNFPGRFSGRQFSNSRSEMNVSTLELGDSALYLCASSLDGQAGQPQHFGDGTRLSIL.

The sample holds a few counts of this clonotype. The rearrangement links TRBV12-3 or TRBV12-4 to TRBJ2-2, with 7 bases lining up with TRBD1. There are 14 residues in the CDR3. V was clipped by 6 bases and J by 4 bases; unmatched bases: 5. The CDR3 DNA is TGTGCCAGCAGGACCACAGGGGCCACCGGGGAGCTGTTTTTT. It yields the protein CASRTTGATGELFF.

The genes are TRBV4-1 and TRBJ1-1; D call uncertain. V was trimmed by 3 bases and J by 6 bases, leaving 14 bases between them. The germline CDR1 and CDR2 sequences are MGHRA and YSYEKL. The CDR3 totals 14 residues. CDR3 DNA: TGCGCCAGCAGCCATAGACTATCTGGGGCTGAAGCTTTCTTT. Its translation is CASSHRLSGAEAFF.

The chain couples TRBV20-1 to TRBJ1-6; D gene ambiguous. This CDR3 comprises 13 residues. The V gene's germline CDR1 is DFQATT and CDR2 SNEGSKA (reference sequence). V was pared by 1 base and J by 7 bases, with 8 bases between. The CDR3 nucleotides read TGCAGTGCTAGAGTGTCAGAGAATTCACCCCTCCACTTT. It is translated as CSARVSENSPLHF.

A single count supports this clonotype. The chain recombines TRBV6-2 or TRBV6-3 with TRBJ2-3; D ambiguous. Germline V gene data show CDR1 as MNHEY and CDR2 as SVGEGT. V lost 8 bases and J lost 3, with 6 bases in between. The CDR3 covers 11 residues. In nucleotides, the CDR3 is TGTGCCAGCTTAACGACAGATACGCAGTATTTT. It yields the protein CASLTTDTQYF.

The CDR3 DNA sequence: TGTGCCAGCAGTTATTCCGGGACAGATCTCTACAATGAGCAGTACTTC. Translating gives CASSYSGTDLYNEQYF. The gene calls are TRBV6-5 and TRBJ2-1; 7 bases match TRBD1. TRBJ2-7 explains the end of the DNA better; the J call may be wrong. This CDR3 has 16 amino acids. Germline V gene sequence: CDR1 MNHEY, CDR2 SVGAGI.

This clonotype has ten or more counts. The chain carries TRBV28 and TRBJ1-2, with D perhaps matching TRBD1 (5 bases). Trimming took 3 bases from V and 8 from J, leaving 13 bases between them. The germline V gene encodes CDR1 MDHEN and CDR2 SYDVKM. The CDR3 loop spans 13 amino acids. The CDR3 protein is CASSLKFRDGYTF. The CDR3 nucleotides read TGTGCCAGCAGTTTGAAGTTTAGGGACGGCTACACCTTC.

The CDR3 DNA reads as TGTGGGGCAGGTGACAGTGAAGCTTTCTTT. Protein: CGAGDSEAFF. The J gene is TRBJ1-1, the V gene TRBV19; maybe TRBD1 (5 bases). The CDR3 is 10 amino acids. Germline CDR1 and CDR2: LNHDA and SQIVND (reference sequence). Supplemented by reference TRBV19 and TRBJ1-1, the full variable domain reads DGGITQSPKYLFRKEGQNVTLSCEQNLNHDAMYWYRQDPGQGLRLIYYSQIVNDFQKGDIAEGYSVSREKKESFPLTVTSAQKNPTAFYLCGAGDSEAFFGQGTRLTVV.

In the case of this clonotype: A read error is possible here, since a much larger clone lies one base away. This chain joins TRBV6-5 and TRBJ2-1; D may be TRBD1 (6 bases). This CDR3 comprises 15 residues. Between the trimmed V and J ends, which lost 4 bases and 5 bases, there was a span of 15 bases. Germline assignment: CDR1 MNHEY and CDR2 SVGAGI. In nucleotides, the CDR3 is TGTGCCAGCAGTTCCCCACAACAGGGTCACAATGAGCAGTTCTTC. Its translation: CASSSPQQGHNEQFF.

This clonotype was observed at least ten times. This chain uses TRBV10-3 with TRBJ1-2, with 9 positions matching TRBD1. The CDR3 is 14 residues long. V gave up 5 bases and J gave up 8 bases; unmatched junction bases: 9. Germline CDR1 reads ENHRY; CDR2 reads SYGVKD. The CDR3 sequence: CAISIAGTGFGYTF. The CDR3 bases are TGTGCCATCAGTATAGCCGGGACAGGGTTCGGCTACACCTTC.

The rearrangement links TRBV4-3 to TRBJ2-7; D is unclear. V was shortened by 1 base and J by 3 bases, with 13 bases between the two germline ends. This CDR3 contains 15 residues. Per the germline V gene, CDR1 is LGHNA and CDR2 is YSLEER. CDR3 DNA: TGCGCCAGCAGCCAAGGGCTAGGCAGCAGCTACGAGCAGTACTTC. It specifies CASSQGLGSSYEQYF.

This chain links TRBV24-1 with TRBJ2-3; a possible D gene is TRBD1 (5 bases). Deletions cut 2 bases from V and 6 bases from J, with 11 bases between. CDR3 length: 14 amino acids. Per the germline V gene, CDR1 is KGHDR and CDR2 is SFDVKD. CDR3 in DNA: TGTGCCACCAGTGATTGGGCGTCAGGGGATACGCAGTATTTT. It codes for CATSDWASGDTQYF.

In nucleotides, the CDR3 is TGTGCCAGCAGGCAACCGGGACTAGGGGGCACGGGCACAGATACGCAGTATTTT. Amino acid sequence: CASRQPGLGGTGTDTQYF. The rearrangement joins TRBV2 to TRBJ2-3; maybe TRBD2 (8 bases). The length of the CDR3 is 18 residues. From germline, CDR1 is SNHLY and CDR2 FYNNEI. V was shortened by 6 bases and J by 1 base, with 23 bases between the two germline ends. The full variable domain, completed using reference TRBV2 and TRBJ2-3, is EPEVTQTPSHQVTQMGQEVILRCVPISNHLYFYWYRQILGQKVEFLVSFYNNEISEKSEIFDDQFSVERPDGSNFTLKIRSTKLEDSAMYFCASRQPGLGGTGTDTQYFGPGTRLTVL.

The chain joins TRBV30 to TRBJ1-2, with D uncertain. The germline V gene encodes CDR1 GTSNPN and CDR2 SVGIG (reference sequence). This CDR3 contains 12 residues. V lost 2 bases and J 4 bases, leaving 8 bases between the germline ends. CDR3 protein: CAWSIVSYGYTF. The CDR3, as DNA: TGTGCCTGGAGTATTGTGAGCTATGGCTACACCTTC.

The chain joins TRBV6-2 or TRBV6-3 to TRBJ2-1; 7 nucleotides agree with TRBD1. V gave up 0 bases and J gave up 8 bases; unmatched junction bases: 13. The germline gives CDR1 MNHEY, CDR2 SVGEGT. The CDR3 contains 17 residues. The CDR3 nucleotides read TGTGCCAGCAGTTACTCGATAAGACAGGGTGCTGCCTATGAGCAGTTCTTC. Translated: CASSYSIRQGAAYEQFF.

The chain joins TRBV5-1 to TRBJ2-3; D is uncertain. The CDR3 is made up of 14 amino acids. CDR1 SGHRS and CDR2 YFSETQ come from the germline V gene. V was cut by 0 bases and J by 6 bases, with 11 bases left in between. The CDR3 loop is CASSLESPGDTQYF. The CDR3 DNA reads TGCGCCAGCAGCTTGGAGTCCCCTGGGGATACGCAGTATTTT.

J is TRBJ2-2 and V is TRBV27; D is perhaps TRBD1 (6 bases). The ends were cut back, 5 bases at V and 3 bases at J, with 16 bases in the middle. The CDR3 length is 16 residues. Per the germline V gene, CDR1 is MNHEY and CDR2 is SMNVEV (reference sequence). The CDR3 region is CASSPNGQGYTGELFF. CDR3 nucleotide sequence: TGTGCCAGCAGTCCAAACGGTCAGGGGTACACCGGGGAGCTGTTTTTT.